The next 23 T cell receptor beta chains were all read from a single sample in a study of CD8+CD57+ T cells in acquired aplastic anemia listed by TCRdb under 2018. Reads for this sample came from an Illumina HiSeq 2000. Genomic DNA was used as template for profiling of TCR beta VDJ combinations and CDR3 sequences. The public reads were quality trimmed at Q25 with fastp and then assembled into clones with MiXCR by TCRdb, keeping productive beta chains. Entries are consolidated by CDR3 protein sequence, retaining the most common genes and DNA. Recorded for this sample are roughly 500,000 distinct CDR3 sequences; about a third of them occurred a single time. Less than 0.85% of the sample lies in the top ten. Patients chosen for sequencing had shown expansion of CD8+CD57+ cells by flow cytometry. Sample: sorted CD4+, CD8+, or CD8+CD57+ T cells (not recorded which) from PBMCs. These receptor sequences come from a human donor with aplastic anemia.

This clonotype was counted ten times or more. The chain employs TRBV20-1 and TRBJ2-1, with a possible D match to TRBD2 (6 bases). Germline V CDR1 and CDR2: DFQATT, SNEGSKA (reference sequence). V was shortened by 4 bases and J by 6 bases, with 16 bases between the two germline ends. The CDR3 is 14 amino acids. The CDR3, as DNA: TGCAGTGCTACCACTGCCGGGAGCCGCAATGAGCAGTTCTTC. Encoded protein: CSATTAGSRNEQFF.

Written as DNA, the CDR3 is TGTGCCAGCAGTTTATTTGGAGGTGCCTATGGCTACACCTTC. Translated, it gives CASSLFGGAYGYTF. The chain recombines TRBV28 with TRBJ1-2; no clear D. The V end lost 1 base, the J end lost 4 bases, and 10 bases lay between the germline ends. The CDR3 is 14 residues long. Per germline, CDR1 MDHEN and CDR2 SYDVKM.

The chain joins TRBV11-1 to TRBJ1-2; tentatively, D is TRBD1 (6 bases). This CDR3 has 14 amino acids. Germline assignment: CDR1 SGHAT and CDR2 FQDESV (reference sequence). The V and J ends lost 5 bases and 4 bases respectively, with 14 bases between them. CDR3 nucleotide sequence: TGTGCCAGCAGCCAACAGACAGGCTTCTATGGCTACACCTTC. Translating it yields CASSQQTGFYGYTF.

This clonotype was recorded at least ten times. This chain links TRBV5-5 with TRBJ2-7, with D possibly being TRBD1 (5 bases). V was shortened by 0 bases and J by 3 bases, with 7 bases between the two germline ends. The CDR3 covers 13 residues. CDR1 SGHKS and CDR2 YYEKEE come from the germline V gene (reference sequence). CDR3 sequence: CASSLGGRYEQYF. In DNA form, the CDR3 reads TGTGCCAGCAGCTTGGGGGGCCGCTACGAGCAGTACTTC.

The table lists this clonotype with many counts. This chain joins TRBV7-9 and TRBJ2-5; D unresolved. The CDR3 has 11 residues. The V and J ends lost 5 bases and 10 bases respectively, with 11 bases between them. Germline CDR1 is SEHNR and CDR2 is FQNEAQ (reference sequence). The CDR3 DNA reads TGTGCCAGCAGCAAATACCTCGTCCAGTACTTC. Its protein is CASSKYLVQYF.

This clonotype has a count of ten or more. This rearrangement joins TRBV5-8 to TRBJ2-7; 7 bases are a match to TRBD2. Trimming cost V 4 bases and J 0 bases; bases outside gene matches: 7. Germline CDR1 and CDR2: SGHTS and YDEGEE. This CDR3 has 15 amino acids. This CDR3 reads CASSIREGTSYEQYF. CDR3 sequence (DNA): TGTGCCAGCAGCATCAGGGAGGGGACCTCCTACGAGCAGTACTTC.

The genes are TRBV28 and TRBJ2-2, with D possibly TRBD2 on 6 matching bases. V was cut by 2 bases and J by 5 bases, with 12 bases left in between. The CDR3 runs to 15 residues. The germline gives CDR1 MDHEN, CDR2 SYDVKM. The CDR3 here is CASSLPGLDTGELFF. The CDR3 bases are TGTGCCAGCAGTTTACCGGGACTGGATACCGGGGAGCTGTTTTTT.

J is TRBJ2-7 and V is TRBV2, with 10 bases aligning to TRBD2. The CDR3 runs 14 residues. J gave up 7 bases and V 7 bases, and 10 bases lay outside the gene matches. Per the germline V gene, CDR1 is SNHLY and CDR2 is FYNNEI. CDR3 in DNA: TGTGCCAGCATTCCGACGGGACTAGCGAGGGAGCAGTACTTC. This translates into CASIPTGLAREQYF.

This clonotype came up many times. V and J are TRBV7-2 and TRBJ2-7; the D is unclear. CDR3 length equals 13 residues. The V and J ends lost 3 bases and 3 bases respectively, with 9 bases between them. The germline V gene encodes CDR1 SGHTA and CDR2 FQGNSA. In DNA form, the CDR3 reads TGTGCCAGCAGCTTGAGAAACCGCTACGAGCAGTACTTC. Protein: CASSLRNRYEQYF.

As regards this clonotype: It may be a read error: a sequence one base away is much more abundant. As DNA, the CDR3 is TGTGCCAGCAGTTTTTATGAAAAACTGTTTTTT. It yields the protein CASSFYEKLFF. V gene TRBV12-3 or TRBV12-4 combines with J gene TRBJ1-4; D uncertain. Deletions cut 3 bases from V and 6 bases from J, with 2 bases between. This CDR3 comprises 11 residues.

This clonotype was seen a single time. This sequence joins TRBV20-1 and TRBJ1-1, with 7 bases matching TRBD1. This CDR3 is built from 16 residues. The V and J ends lost 3 bases and 4 bases, in that order; junction bases with no gene match: 14. Germline values: CDR1 DFQATT, CDR2 SNEGSKA (reference sequence). The DNA of the CDR3 is TGCAGTGCTAGGATACAATCAGGGGGTAGTCTCACTGAAGCTTTCTTT. It specifies CSARIQSGGSLTEAFF.

The chain recombines TRBV12-3 or TRBV12-4 with TRBJ2-2; D gene ambiguous. This CDR3 is 12 amino acids long. V shed 3 bases and J shed 7 bases, with 6 bases lying between them. In nucleotides, the CDR3 is TGTGCCAGCAGTTTTAGTGTCGGGGAGCTGTTTTTT. This encodes CASSFSVGELFF.

The chain joins TRBV7-9 to TRBJ2-3; D remains unclear. Trimming removed 3 bases at V and 6 bases at J, with 10 bases between. This CDR3 has 13 residues. Germline V gives CDR1 SEHNR, CDR2 FQNEAQ (reference sequence). The CDR3 region is CASSLFIGDTQYF. The CDR3 nucleotides are TGTGCCAGCAGCTTGTTTATCGGGGATACGCAGTATTTT.

This clonotype was detected only a few times. The rearrangement links TRBV5-6 to TRBJ2-7, with D perhaps TRBD1 (6 bases). Germline loops: CDR1 SGHDT, CDR2 YYEEEE. The CDR3 is 16 residues long. The ends were cut back, 4 bases at V and 2 bases at J, with 19 bases in the middle. CDR3: CASSLKGQSLTYEQYF. The CDR3 region has the DNA TGTGCCAGCAGCCTGAAAGGACAGTCCCTTACCTACGAGCAGTACTTC.

The chain links TRBV11-2 to TRBJ1-2; D is unresolved. The length of the CDR3 is 15 residues. V gave up 2 bases and J gave up 0 bases, with 10 bases separating them. Per the germline V gene, CDR1 is SGHAT and CDR2 is FQNNGV. The DNA for the CDR3 is TGTGCCAGCAGCTTATTATCCAGTTCTAACTATGGCTACACCTTC. Its translation is CASSLLSSSNYGYTF.

The chain joins TRBV5-3 to TRBJ2-7, with D perhaps matching TRBD2 (5 bases). TRBV5-3 is flagged as an ORF with uncertain function. Between the trimmed V and J ends, which lost 10 bases and 0 bases, there was a span of 11 bases. The CDR3 loop spans 12 amino acids. CDR3 sequence: CAGSRSSYEQYF. The CDR3 nucleotides read TGTGCCGGGAGCAGGAGCTCCTACGAGCAGTACTTC.

In its sample, this clonotype was seen once. The gene calls are TRBV30 and TRBJ1-1, with no clear D. The CDR3 is made up of 13 amino acids. The germline CDR1 and CDR2 sequences are GTSNPN and SVGIG (reference sequence). Trimming removed 0 bases at V and 5 bases at J, with 10 bases between. The CDR3 spells CAWSVRSGTEAFF. For the CDR3, the DNA is TGTGCCTGGAGTGTAAGGTCGGGGACTGAAGCTTTCTTT.

This clonotype showed up many times. The chain links TRBV10-2 to TRBJ1-5; 10 bases agree with TRBD1. Germline CDR1 reads WSHSY; CDR2 reads SAAADI. V was pared by 2 bases and J by 9 bases, with 10 bases of the junction left unmatched. The CDR3 extends over 16 amino acids. CDR3 loop: CASSEVVTGGLAPQHF. The DNA for the CDR3 is TGCGCCAGCAGTGAGGTAGTGACAGGGGGCTTGGCGCCCCAGCATTTT.

A single count supports this clonotype. The J gene is TRBJ1-6, the V gene TRBV7-8; 8 nucleotides align to TRBD1. The J segment lost 8 bases and the V segment lost 10 bases, leaving 7 bases of the junction unmatched. CDR3 length: 13 amino acids. From germline, CDR1 is SGHVS and CDR2 FQNEAQ. This CDR3 reads CAIAGQADSPLHF. CDR3 DNA: TGTGCCATCGCGGGACAGGCGGATTCACCCCTCCACTTT. Supplemented by reference TRBV7-8 and TRBJ1-6, the full variable domain reads GAGVSQSPRYKVAKRGQDVALRCDPISGHVSLFWYQQALGQGPEFLTYFQNEAQLDKSGLPSDRFFAERPEGSVSTLKIQRTQQEDSAVYLCAIAGQADSPLHFGNGTRLTVT.

As to this clonotype: One end of the junction fails to match germline, which may point to a read error. The chain carries TRBV3-1 and TRBJ2-6, with D perhaps being TRBD1 or TRBD2 (6 bases each). Germline CDR1 LGHDT, CDR2 YNNKEL (reference sequence). The CDR3 length is 19 residues. CDR3 amino acids: CASSQDSWGRASGADVLTF. The CDR3 DNA reads TGTGCCAGCAGCCAAGATTCGTGGGGGAGAGCGTCGGGGGCCGACGTCCTGACTTTC. Looking up the rest from reference TRBV3-1 and TRBJ2-6 gives the full variable domain: DTAVSQTPKYLVTQMGNDKSIKCEQNLGHDTMYWYKQDSKKFLKIMFSYNNKELIINETVPNRFSPKSPDKAHLNLHINSLELGDSAVYFCASSQDSWGRASGADVLTFGAGSRLTVL.

CDR3 DNA sequence: TGTGCCAGCACCATTCAGGGGGGCCGGGGTATTGGTGGCTACACCTTC. Encoded protein: CASTIQGGRGIGGYTF. This rearrangement joins TRBV5-4 to TRBJ1-2, with 7 nucleotides matching TRBD1. The germline gives CDR1 SGHNT, CDR2 YYREEE (reference sequence). Germline trimming cut 6 bases from V and 7 bases from J; bases unmatched to any gene: 18. The CDR3 contains 16 residues.

Only one count was recorded for this clonotype. This may arise from a read error, as a much more abundant clone is one base away. The rearrangement links TRBV10-1 to TRBJ1-4; weak D call: TRBD1 (5 bases). The CDR3 runs 13 residues. From germline, CDR1 is WNHNN and CDR2 SYGVQD (reference sequence). The CDR3 is CARGGSANEELFF. In DNA form, the CDR3 reads TGCGCCAGGGGGGGGTCAGCTAATGAAGAACTGTTTTTT.

The table lists this clonotype with a few counts. The chain has TRBV4-2 and TRBJ1-5; no firm D call. Germline CDR1 LGHNA, CDR2 YNFKEQ. V dropped 0 bases and J dropped 2 bases, with 8 bases sitting between them. The CDR3 totals 15 residues. The CDR3 protein is CASSQEQWGNQPQHF. Here the CDR3 DNA reads TGTGCCAGCAGCCAAGAACAGTGGGGCAATCAGCCCCAGCATTTT.